This record covers a single TCR beta chain. The antigen remains unidentified. With 60 Vbeta and 13 Jbeta primers, the PCR was carried out. Assay: immunoSEQ multiplex PCR; the TCRdb copy retains only in-frame clones and omits some. The sample has about 160,000 clones, approximately 79% seen once. These data come from a study of cytomegalovirus exposure and HLA in healthy donors. Donors showed nominal health when sampled, although they likely had unrecorded immune exposures. The CDR3 runs to 14 residues. Trimming pared 5 bases from V and 4 bases from J, leaving 14 bases between. The V gene's germline CDR1 is SGHAT and CDR2 FQDESV (reference sequence). Study outcomes and limitations: Common viral pathogens (according to a later analysis) appeared linked to several of the most significant clusters.

The sequence was collected from a man aged 55 to 70 in good health and CMV-seronegative. What was sequenced was PBMCs. This chain uses TRBV11-1 with TRBJ1-2; weak D call: TRBD1 (6 bases). DNA for the CDR3: TGTGCCAGCAGCGCCGAGGGGGAACTCTATGGCTACACCTTC. Translation: CASSAEGELYGYTF.